The 15 T cell receptor beta chains below all came from one sample that was sequenced in a study of coeliac disease. Here immunoSEQ multiplex PCR was the method, and the copy in TCRdb shows in-frame clones only, minus some. This table has 7,500 to 9,500 clones, 60% to 80% appearing once. Material for sequencing was lamina propria lymphocytes from the gut. The receptors come from a woman in her fifties or sixties with celiac disease.

The V call is TRBV5-1, the J call TRBJ2-7; 9 bases fit TRBD2. J lost 6 bases, V lost 0 bases, and 7 bases had no gene match. This CDR3 has 15 amino acids. Germline-derived CDR1 and CDR2 are SGHRS and YFSETQ. The CDR3 DNA reads TGCGCCAGCAGCTTGGGGGTGACTAGCGGCTCCGAGCAGTACTTC. This translates into CASSLGVTSGSEQYF.

The chain combines TRBV7-2 with TRBJ2-5; 10 nucleotides align to TRBD1. Gene TRBJ2-7 matches the end of the DNA better, so the J call may be wrong. Germline V gene sequence: CDR1 SGHTA, CDR2 FQGNSA. This CDR3 region has 15 residues. CDR3 nucleotides: TGTGCCAGCAGCCTCCGACAGGGGGCTGCCTACGAGCAGTACTTC. The encoded protein is CASSLRQGAAYEQYF.

The V call is TRBV5-1, the J call TRBJ1-3, with D uncertain. V lost 8 bases and J 4 bases, leaving 16 bases between the germline ends. Germline CDR1 SGHRS, CDR2 YFSETQ. CDR3 length: 14 residues. Here the CDR3 reads CASQPREGGNTIYF. CDR3 in DNA: TGCGCCAGTCAACCCCGGGAGGGAGGAAACACCATATATTTT.

The chain uses TRBV7-2 and TRBJ1-5; TRBD1 agrees at 8 bases. From germline, CDR1 is SGHTA and CDR2 FQGNSA. V lost 6 bases to trimming and J lost 7 bases; unmatched junction nucleotides: 5. The CDR3 loop spans 13 amino acids. CDR3 sequence: CASSTDRGQPQHF. The CDR3 region has the DNA TGTGCCAGCAGTACCGACAGGGGCCAGCCCCAGCATTTT.

The rearrangement joins TRBV4-2 to TRBJ1-2; no reliable D call. CDR3 length equals 13 residues. Germline CDR1 is LGHNA and CDR2 is YNFKEQ. Trimming stripped 4 bases from V and 4 bases from J, with 10 bases between. CDR3 in amino acids: CASSRVGGYGYTF. The CDR3 DNA sequence: TGTGCCAGCAGCCGCGTTGGTGGCTATGGCTACACCTTC.

The genes are TRBV30 and TRBJ1-1, with D tentatively TRBD1 (6 bases). The V end was cut by 5 bases, the J end by 1 base, with 11 bases between. The length of the CDR3 is 13 residues. Looked up from germline, CDR1 is GTSNPN and CDR2 is SVGIG (reference sequence). The CDR3 DNA reads as TGTGCCTGGTTAAGGACAGCGAACACTGAAGCTTTCTTT. Translating it yields CAWLRTANTEAFF.

This clone was detected only a few times. The rearrangement uses TRBV7-2 and TRBJ2-7; D is ambiguous. The length of the CDR3 is 12 residues. Germline values: CDR1 SGHTA, CDR2 FQGNSA. V gave up 3 bases and J gave up 7 bases, with 10 bases separating them. CDR3 in DNA: TGTGCCAGCAGCTTCCCCCCTAGGGAGCAGTACTTC. Its translation: CASSFPPREQYF.

The chain recombines TRBV11-2 with TRBJ2-2; TRBD2 is a possible D gene (6 bases). V was shortened by 3 bases and J by 5 bases, with 13 bases between the two germline ends. Germline assignment: CDR1 SGHAT and CDR2 FQNNGV. The CDR3 has 15 amino acids. CDR3 in amino acids: CASSLGTYLTGELFF. CDR3 DNA sequence: TGTGCCAGCAGCTTGGGGACTTATTTGACCGGGGAGCTGTTTTTT. Full variable domain (rest looked up from reference TRBV11-2 and TRBJ2-2): EAGVAQSPRYKIIEKRQSVAFWCNPISGHATLYWYQQILGQGPKLLIQFQNNGVVDDSQLPKDRFSAERLKGVDSTLKIQPAKLEDSAVYLCASSLGTYLTGELFFGEGSRLTVL.

The genes are TRBV9 and TRBJ2-5, with TRBD1 identical over 7 bases. V was clipped by 0 bases and J by 7 bases; unmatched bases: 6. The length of the CDR3 is 14 residues. CDR1 is SGDLS, CDR2 YYNGEE, per germline. CDR3 nucleotides: TGTGCCAGCAGCGTAGGACAGGGTGAAGGGACCCAGTACTTC. Residues: CASSVGQGEGTQYF.

The V gene is TRBV5-4, the J gene TRBJ2-3; 8 nucleotides agree with TRBD2. The V gene's germline CDR1 is SGHNT and CDR2 YYREEE (reference sequence). The CDR3 consists of 16 residues. The V gene end was trimmed by 2 bases and the J gene end by 0 bases; junction bases not matched to a gene: 5. The CDR3 loop reads CASSLLTSGSTDTQYF. For the CDR3, the DNA is TGTGCCAGCAGCTTACTAACTAGCGGAAGCACAGATACGCAGTATTTT.

The chain combines TRBV7-3 with TRBJ2-2; D not resolved. CDR1 and CDR2 from the germline V gene are SGHTA and FQGTGA. Deletions cut 5 bases from V and 2 bases from J, with 15 bases between. This CDR3 contains 16 residues. CDR3 DNA: TGTGCCAGCAGCCCGCACCCTAACTTAAACACCGGGGAGCTGTTTTTT. It codes for CASSPHPNLNTGELFF.

The rearrangement joins TRBV2 to TRBJ1-1; D is uncertain. Per the germline V gene, CDR1 is SNHLY and CDR2 is FYNNEI. Between the trimmed V and J ends, which lost 2 bases and 1 base, there was a span of 5 bases. CDR3 length: 13 residues. This CDR3 is CASSELENTEAFF. The CDR3 bases are TGTGCCAGCAGTGAATTAGAGAACACTGAAGCTTTCTTT.

The CDR3 DNA sequence: TGTGCCAGCAGTTCATCGGGGTTTGGGGACAGGGGGACAACCGGGGAGCTGTTTTTT. It codes for CASSSSGFGDRGTTGELFF. The V and J genes are TRBV28 and TRBJ2-2, with 11 positions matching TRBD1. This CDR3 has 19 amino acids. Germline loops: CDR1 MDHEN, CDR2 SYDVKM. Germline trimming cut 4 bases from V and 5 bases from J; bases unmatched to any gene: 15.

V usage is TRBV28 and J usage is TRBJ2-5, with 16 nucleotides matching TRBD2. Germline trimming cut 4 bases from V and 4 bases from J; bases unmatched to any gene: 6. The CDR3 contains 17 residues. Germline V lookup: CDR1 MDHEN, CDR2 SYDVKM. The DNA for the CDR3 is TGTGCCAGCAGTTCGGGACTAGCGGGAGGGCGAGGAGAGACCCAGTACTTC. It is translated as CASSSGLAGGRGETQYF.

This clone has only a few counts. The chain joins TRBV29-1 to TRBJ1-1; the match to TRBD1 covers 8 bases. This CDR3 has 14 amino acids. Per the germline V gene, CDR1 is SQVTM and CDR2 is ANQGSEA. The junction had 5 bases not matched to a gene; V was cut back by 4 bases and J by 1 base. Here the CDR3 DNA reads TGCAGCGTTGCCGGACAGGGATCGAACACTGAAGCTTTCTTT. Translated: CSVAGQGSNTEAFF.